These T cell receptor beta chains were read from a single sample in a study of blood T cell repertoires in COVID-19. Libraries were prepared by immunoSEQ multiplex PCR; TCRdb keeps only in-frame clonotypes and omits some of them. The table includes 410,000 or so clones, roughly 90% detected once. Input material: peripheral blood. These receptor sequences come from a woman aged 40 to 49 with COVID-19, enrolled during active disease. Both conserved end residues are part of each CDR3. D genes are given only for firm matches. Some rows have no size entry. The others give once, few or many, or a class for an expanded clone.

>TRBV5-1|-|-|TRBJ1-5
TGCGCCAGCAGCCCTGGAGGGGACGGGGGCAATCAGCCCCAGCATTTT
CASSPGGDGGNQPQHF
>TRBV9|once|-|TRBJ1-1
TGTGCCAGCAGCGCCTCGGGGACAATGAACACTGAAGCTTTCTTT
CASSASGTMNTEAFF
>TRBV2|-|-|TRBJ2-3
TGTGCCAGCAGTACAGGGATGGGTACGCAGTATTTT
CASSTGMGTQYF
>TRBV15|-|-|TRBJ1-5
TGTGCCACCAGCAGCGGAGGTGCGAAGCCCCAGCATTTT
CATSSGGAKPQHF
>TRBV5-1|-|-|TRBJ1-4
TGCGCCAGCAGAGGGGGAATCGGGGAAAAACTGTTTTTT
CASRGGIGEKLFF
>TRBV4-1|-|-|TRBJ2-5
TGCGCCAGCAGCCAACACCCTCTAGTAGAGACCCAGTACTTC
CASSQHPLVETQYF
>TRBV4-3|-|TRBD1|TRBJ1-2
TGCGCCAGCAGCCAACTGGACAGGGGCAACTATGGCTACACCTTC
CASSQLDRGNYGYTF
>TRBV9|-|-|TRBJ1-5
TGTGCCAGCAGCGCAGAGGGCCGCAATCAGCCCCAGCATTTT
CASSAEGRNQPQHF
>TRBV28|few|-|TRBJ2-2
TGTGCCAGCATCCCCCACCGGGGAGCAGGGGAGCTGTTTTTT
CASIPHRGAGELFF
>TRBV12-3/TRBV12-4|-|-|TRBJ1-5
TGTGCCAGCTCCTTCCTCCGTCAGCCCCAGCATTTT
CASSFLRQPQHF
>TRBV4-1|-|-|TRBJ1-1
TGCGCCAGCAGCCAAGATAGTCAGGCAGCGAACACTGAAGCTTTCTTT
CASSQDSQAANTEAFF
>TRBV4-3|once|-|TRBJ2-1
TGCGCCAGCAGCCAAAATGTGGGCAGGTACAATGAGCAGTTCTTC
CASSQNVGRYNEQFF
>TRBV5-1|-|TRBD2|TRBJ2-7
TGCGCCAGCAGCTTGGGTCTGCGGGAGGGCTCCTACGAGCAGTACTTC
CASSLGLREGSYEQYF
>TRBV5-1|-|TRBD1|TRBJ1-4
TGCGCCAGCAGCTTGGGGACAGGGGGGGAAAAACTGTTTTTT
CASSLGTGGEKLFF
>TRBV7-3|-|TRBD1|TRBJ2-1
TGTGCCAGCAGCTCCTCCCGGACAGGTGAGCAGTTCTTC
CASSSSRTGEQFF
>TRBV7-9|-|-|TRBJ1-2
TGTGCCAGCAGCCCAGTACGGACAGCGGATAACTATGGCTACACCTTC
CASSPVRTADNYGYTF
>TRBV6-2/TRBV6-3|-|TRBD1|TRBJ2-7
TGTGCCAGCAGTTACTCGGGGACAGGGCTCCACGAGCAGTACTTC
CASSYSGTGLHEQYF
>TRBV28|-|TRBD2|TRBJ2-3
TGTGCCAGCAGTCCTAGCGGCTTCACAGATACGCAGTATTTT
CASSPSGFTDTQYF
>TRBV6-2/TRBV6-3|-|-|TRBJ1-1
TGTGCCAGCAGTTTCCTAGTCAACACTGAAGCTTTCTTT
CASSFLVNTEAFF
>TRBV7-3|-|-|TRBJ1-1
TGTGCCAGCAGCTTAAGCCAGGACACTGAAGCTTTCTTT
CASSLSQDTEAFF